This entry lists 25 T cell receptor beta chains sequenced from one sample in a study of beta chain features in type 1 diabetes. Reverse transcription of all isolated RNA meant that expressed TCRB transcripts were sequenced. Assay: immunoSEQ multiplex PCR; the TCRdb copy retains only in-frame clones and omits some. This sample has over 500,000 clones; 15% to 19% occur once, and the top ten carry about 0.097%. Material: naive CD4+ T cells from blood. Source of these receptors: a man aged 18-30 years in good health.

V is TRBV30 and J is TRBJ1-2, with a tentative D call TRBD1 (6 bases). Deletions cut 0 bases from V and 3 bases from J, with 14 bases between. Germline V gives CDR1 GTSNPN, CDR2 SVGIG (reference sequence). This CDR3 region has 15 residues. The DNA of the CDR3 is TGTGCCTGGAGTGTACGACACAGGGAGGACTATGGCTACACCTTC. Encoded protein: CAWSVRHREDYGYTF.

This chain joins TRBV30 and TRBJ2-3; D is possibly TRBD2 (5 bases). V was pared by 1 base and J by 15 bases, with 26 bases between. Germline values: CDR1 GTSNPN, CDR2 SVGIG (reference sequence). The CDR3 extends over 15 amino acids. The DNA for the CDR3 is TGTGCCTGGAGTGGACTTCCCACCCTCCACAATCGGGAATATTTT. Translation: CAWSGLPTLHNREYF.

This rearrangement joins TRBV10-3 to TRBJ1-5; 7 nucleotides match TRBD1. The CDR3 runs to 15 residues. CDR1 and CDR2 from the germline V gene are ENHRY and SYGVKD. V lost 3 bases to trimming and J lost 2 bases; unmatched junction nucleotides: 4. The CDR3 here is CAISEFTGGNQPQHF. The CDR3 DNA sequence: TGTGCCATCAGTGAATTCACAGGGGGCAATCAGCCCCAGCATTTT.

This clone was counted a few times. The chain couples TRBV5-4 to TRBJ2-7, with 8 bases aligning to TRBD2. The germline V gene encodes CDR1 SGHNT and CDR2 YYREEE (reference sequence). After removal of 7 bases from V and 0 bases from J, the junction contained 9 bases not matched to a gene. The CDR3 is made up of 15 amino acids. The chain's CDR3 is CASSPLAGGSYEQYF. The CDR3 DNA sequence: TGTGCCAGCTCACCTTTGGCGGGGGGCTCCTACGAGCAGTACTTC.

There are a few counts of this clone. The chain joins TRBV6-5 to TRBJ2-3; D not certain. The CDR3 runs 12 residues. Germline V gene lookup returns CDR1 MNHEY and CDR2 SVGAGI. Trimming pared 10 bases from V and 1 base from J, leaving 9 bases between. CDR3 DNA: TGTGCCACCCGGACGGGCACAGATACGCAGTATTTT. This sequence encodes CATRTGTDTQYF.

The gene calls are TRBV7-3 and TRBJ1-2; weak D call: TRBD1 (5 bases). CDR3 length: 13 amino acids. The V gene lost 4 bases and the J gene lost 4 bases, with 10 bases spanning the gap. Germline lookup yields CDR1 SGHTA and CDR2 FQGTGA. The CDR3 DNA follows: TGTGCCAGCAGCTCGACAGTGATCTATGGCTACACCTTC. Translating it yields CASSSTVIYGYTF.

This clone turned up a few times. The chain's CDR3 is CASSVGYTELAKNIQYF. As DNA, the CDR3 is TGTGCCAGCAGCGTAGGATATACCGAACTAGCCAAAAACATTCAGTACTTC. This chain connects TRBV9 to TRBJ2-4; no definite D call. The CDR3 runs to 17 residues. With 0 bases removed from V and 0 bases from J, the gap between germline ends came to 13 bases. The germline V gene encodes CDR1 SGDLS and CDR2 YYNGEE.

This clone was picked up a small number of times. The DNA of the CDR3 is TGTGCCAGCAGCCCCATTGTCTTCTCCTCCTACGAGCAGTACTTC. This translates into CASSPIVFSSYEQYF. The genes are TRBV7-6 and TRBJ2-7; D is undetermined. Trimming took 5 bases from V and 0 from J, leaving 14 bases between them. Germline V gives CDR1 SGHVS, CDR2 FNYEAQ. This CDR3 is 15 amino acids long. Combining the CDR3 with reference TRBV7-6 and TRBJ2-7 gives the whole variable domain GAGVSQSPRYKVTKRGQDVALRCDPISGHVSLYWYRQALGQGPEFLTYFNYEAQQDKSGLPNDRFSAERPEGSISTLTIQRTEQRDSAMYRCASSPIVFSSYEQYFGPGTRLTVT.

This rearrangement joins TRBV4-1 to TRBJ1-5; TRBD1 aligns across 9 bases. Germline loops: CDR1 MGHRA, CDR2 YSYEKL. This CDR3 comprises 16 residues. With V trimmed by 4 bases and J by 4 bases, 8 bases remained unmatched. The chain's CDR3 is CASSPPGQGFNQPQHF. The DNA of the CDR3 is TGCGCCAGCAGCCCCCCGGGACAGGGCTTTAATCAGCCCCAGCATTTT.

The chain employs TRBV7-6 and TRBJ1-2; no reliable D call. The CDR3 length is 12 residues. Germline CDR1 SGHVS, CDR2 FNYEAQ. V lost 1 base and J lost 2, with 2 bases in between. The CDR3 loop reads CASSLVNYGYTF. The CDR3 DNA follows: TGTGCCAGCAGCTTAGTAAACTATGGCTACACCTTC.

The CDR3 loop is CASSLPGTNEQFF. The DNA of the CDR3 is TGTGCCAGCAGCTTGCCAGGGACGAATGAGCAGTTCTTC. The rearrangement links TRBV5-4 to TRBJ2-1, with D perhaps TRBD1 or TRBD2 (5 bases each). Between the trimmed V and J ends, which lost 1 base and 7 bases, there was a span of 9 bases. Germline V gene sequence: CDR1 SGHNT, CDR2 YYREEE (reference sequence). This CDR3 is built from 13 residues.

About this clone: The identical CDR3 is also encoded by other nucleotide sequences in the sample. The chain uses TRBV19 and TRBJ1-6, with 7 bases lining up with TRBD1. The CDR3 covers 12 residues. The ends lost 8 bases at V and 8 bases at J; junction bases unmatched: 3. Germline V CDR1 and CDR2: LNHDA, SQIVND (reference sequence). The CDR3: CASRTGDSPLHF. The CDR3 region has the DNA TGTGCCAGTCGGACAGGAGATTCACCCCTCCACTTT.

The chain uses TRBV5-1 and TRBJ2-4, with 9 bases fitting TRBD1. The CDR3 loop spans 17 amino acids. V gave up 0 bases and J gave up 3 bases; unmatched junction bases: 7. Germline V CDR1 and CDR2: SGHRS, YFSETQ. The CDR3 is CASSLAGQGGGKNIQYF. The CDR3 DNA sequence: TGCGCCAGCAGCTTGGCGGGACAGGGAGGAGGCAAAAACATTCAGTACTTC.

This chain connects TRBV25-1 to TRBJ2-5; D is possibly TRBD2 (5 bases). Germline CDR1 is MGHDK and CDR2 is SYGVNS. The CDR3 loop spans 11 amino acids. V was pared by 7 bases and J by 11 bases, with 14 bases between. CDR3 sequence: CASNLLGRQYF. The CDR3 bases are TGTGCCAGCAACTTACTAGGAAGGCAGTACTTC.

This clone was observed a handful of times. CDR3 sequence: CAISAYGTAQETQYF. The CDR3, as DNA: TGTGCCATCAGTGCGTATGGGACTGCACAAGAGACCCAGTACTTC. The chain carries TRBV10-3 and TRBJ2-5; D perhaps matches TRBD2 (6 bases). The V gene's germline CDR1 is ENHRY and CDR2 SYGVKD. The CDR3 contains 15 residues. V was clipped by 4 bases and J by 2 bases, with 14 bases between them.

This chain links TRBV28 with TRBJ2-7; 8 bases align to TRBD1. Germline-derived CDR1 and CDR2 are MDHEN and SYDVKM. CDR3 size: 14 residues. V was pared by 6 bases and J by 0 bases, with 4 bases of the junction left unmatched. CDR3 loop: CASRAGTGSYEQYF. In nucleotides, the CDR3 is TGTGCCAGCAGGGCCGGGACAGGCTCCTACGAGCAGTACTTC.

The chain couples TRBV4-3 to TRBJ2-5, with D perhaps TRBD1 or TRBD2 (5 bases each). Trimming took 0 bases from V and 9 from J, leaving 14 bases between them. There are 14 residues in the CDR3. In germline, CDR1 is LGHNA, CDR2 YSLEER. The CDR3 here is CASSQDRGRRAQYF. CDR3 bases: TGCGCCAGCAGCCAAGATCGGGGCCGCAGGGCCCAGTACTTC.

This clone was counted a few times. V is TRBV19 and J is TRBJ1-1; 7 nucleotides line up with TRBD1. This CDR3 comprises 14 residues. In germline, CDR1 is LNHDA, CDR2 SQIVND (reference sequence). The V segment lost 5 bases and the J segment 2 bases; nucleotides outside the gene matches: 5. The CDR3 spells CASSPGQLNTEAFF. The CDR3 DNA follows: TGTGCCAGTAGTCCGGGACAGCTAAACACTGAAGCTTTCTTT.

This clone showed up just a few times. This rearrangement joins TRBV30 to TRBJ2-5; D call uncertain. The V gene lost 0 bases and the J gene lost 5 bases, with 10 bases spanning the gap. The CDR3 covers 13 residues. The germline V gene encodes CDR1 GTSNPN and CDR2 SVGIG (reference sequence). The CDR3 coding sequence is TGTGCCTGGAGTGTACTTAGGGCCGAGACCCAGTACTTC. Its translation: CAWSVLRAETQYF. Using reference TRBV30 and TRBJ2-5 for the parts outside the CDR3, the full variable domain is SQTIHQWPATLVQPVGSPLSLECTVEGTSNPNLYWYRQAAGRGLQLLFYSVGIGQISSEVPQNLSASRPQDRQFILSSKKLLLSDSGFYLCAWSVLRAETQYFGPGTRLLVL.

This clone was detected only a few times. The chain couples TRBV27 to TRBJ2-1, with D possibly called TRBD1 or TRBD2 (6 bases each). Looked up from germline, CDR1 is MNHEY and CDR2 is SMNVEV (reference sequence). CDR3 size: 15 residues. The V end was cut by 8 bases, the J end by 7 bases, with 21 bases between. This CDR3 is CASFEPRGRINEQFF. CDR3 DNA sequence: TGTGCCAGCTTCGAACCCCGGGGGCGAATAAATGAGCAGTTCTTC.

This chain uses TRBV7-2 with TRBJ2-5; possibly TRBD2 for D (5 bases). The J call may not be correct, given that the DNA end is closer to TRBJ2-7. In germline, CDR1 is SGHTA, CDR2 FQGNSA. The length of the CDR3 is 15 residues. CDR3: CASSLGSGYSYEQYF. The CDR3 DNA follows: TGTGCCAGCAGCTTAGGGAGCGGCTATTCCTACGAGCAGTACTTC.

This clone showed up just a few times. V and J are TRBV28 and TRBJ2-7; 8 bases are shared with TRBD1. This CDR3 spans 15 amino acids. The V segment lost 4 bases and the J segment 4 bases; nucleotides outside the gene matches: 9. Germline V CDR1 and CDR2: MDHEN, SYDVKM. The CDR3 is CASSSLGTGSYEQYF. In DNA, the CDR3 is TGTGCCAGCAGTTCCCTTGGGACAGGCTCTTACGAGCAGTACTTC.

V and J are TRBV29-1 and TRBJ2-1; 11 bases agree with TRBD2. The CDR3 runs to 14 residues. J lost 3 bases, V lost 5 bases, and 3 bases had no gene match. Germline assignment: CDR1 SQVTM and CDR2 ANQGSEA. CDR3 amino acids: CSVFTSGSYNEQFF. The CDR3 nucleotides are TGCAGCGTTTTCACTAGCGGGAGCTACAATGAGCAGTTCTTC.

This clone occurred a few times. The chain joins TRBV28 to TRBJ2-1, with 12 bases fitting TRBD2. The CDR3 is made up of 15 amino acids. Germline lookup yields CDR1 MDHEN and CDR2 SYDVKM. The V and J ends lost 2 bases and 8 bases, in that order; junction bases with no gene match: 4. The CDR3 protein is CASSLTSGGRYEQFF. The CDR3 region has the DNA TGTGCCAGCAGTTTAACTAGCGGGGGGAGGTATGAGCAGTTCTTC.

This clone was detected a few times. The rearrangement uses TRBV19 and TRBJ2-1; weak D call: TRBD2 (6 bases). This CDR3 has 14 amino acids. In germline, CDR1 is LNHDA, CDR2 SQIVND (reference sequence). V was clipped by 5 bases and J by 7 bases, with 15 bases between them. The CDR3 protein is CASSPGTAGNEQFF. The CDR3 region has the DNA TGTGCCAGTAGTCCCGGGACTGCAGGGAATGAGCAGTTCTTC.